The rows below give T cell receptor beta chains drawn from one sample of a study of cytomegalovirus exposure and HLA in healthy donors. The method was immunoSEQ multiplex PCR; TCRdb's version includes in-frame clones alone and lacks a portion of them. This sample yields 200,000 to 250,000 clones, of which roughly three quarters are seen a single time; 1.5% to 2% belongs to the top ten. The sequencing input was PBMCs. The source is a man in his forties or fifties in good health and CMV-seronegative. Each CDR3 is given with its conserved first and last residue. Fields, in order: D gene, V gene, clone size, J gene, CDR3 protein, CDR3 DNA. The D gene is left open where the match is weak. For some rows the clone size is stated as once, few or many, or as a class when expanded; others skip it.

NA	TRBV11-2	few	TRBJ2-7	CASSPDFMAYEQYF	TGTGCCAGCAGCCCCGACTTTATGGCTTACGAGCAGTACTTC
NA	TRBV5-5	once	TRBJ1-2	CASSLAGQANYGYTF	TGTGCCAGCAGCTTGGCTGGACAAGCTAACTATGGCTACACCTTC
TRBD2	TRBV4-1	NA	TRBJ2-1	CASSQDWPGGPYEQFF	TGCGCCAGCAGCCAAGATTGGCCGGGAGGGCCCTATGAGCAGTTCTTC
TRBD2	TRBV28	NA	TRBJ2-2	CASSLGTSGNSGELFF	TGTGCCAGCAGTTTAGGGACTAGCGGGAACAGCGGGGAGCTGTTTTTT
NA	TRBV11-2	NA	TRBJ2-5	CASSLPSQETQYF	TGTGCCAGCAGCTTACCCAGCCAAGAGACCCAGTACTTC
TRBD1	TRBV5-1	NA	TRBJ1-2	CASSFETGAYGYTF	TGCGCCAGCAGCTTCGAGACAGGGGCGTATGGCTACACCTTC
NA	TRBV28	NA	TRBJ2-7	CASSLEGGKSYEQYF	TGTGCCAGCAGTTTGGAGGGCGGGAAATCCTACGAGCAGTACTTC
NA	TRBV30	NA	TRBJ2-7	CAWRRGGPYEQYF	TGTGCCTGGAGAAGAGGAGGGCCATACGAGCAGTACTTC
TRBD2	TRBV4-1	once	TRBJ2-7	CASSLQTSGASYEQYF	TGCGCCAGCAGCCTTCAGACTAGCGGGGCGTCCTACGAGCAGTACTTC
TRBD1	TRBV5-1	NA	TRBJ2-7	CASSHGGGQNSYEQYF	TGCGCCAGCAGCCACGGTGGGGGACAGAACTCCTACGAGCAGTACTTC
NA	TRBV6-1	few	TRBJ1-2	CASSDPARNYGYTF	TGTGCCAGCAGTGACCCGGCGCGGAACTATGGCTACACCTTC
TRBD1	TRBV28	NA	TRBJ1-2	CASSQPGQGRGGYTF	TGTGCCAGCAGTCAACCGGGACAGGGGAGAGGAGGCTACACCTTC
NA	TRBV5-1	NA	TRBJ2-2	CASSLGRLVTGELFF	TGCGCCAGCAGCTTAGGGAGGTTGGTGACCGGGGAGCTGTTTTTT
NA	TRBV28	NA	TRBJ2-3	CASSLTPSAGYTQYF	TGTGCCAGCAGTCTCACGCCTAGCGCGGGGTATACGCAGTATTTT
TRBD1	TRBV5-1	NA	TRBJ2-5	CASSSGTEETQYF	TGCGCCAGCAGCTCCGGGACAGAGGAGACCCAGTACTTC
TRBD2	TRBV7-9	NA	TRBJ2-5	CASSLGTSGSGETQYF	TGTGCCAGCAGCCTGGGGACTAGCGGGAGTGGAGAGACCCAGTACTTC
NA	TRBV5-1	once	TRBJ2-5	CASSLNLQAQETQYF	TGCGCCAGCAGCTTGAATTTGCAGGCCCAAGAGACCCAGTACTTC